Following are 10 T cell receptor beta chains from one sample sequenced in a study of blood T cell repertoires in COVID-19. Repertoires were generated with immunoSEQ multiplex PCR, while TCRdb's copy carries only in-frame clones and drops some. Of 350,000 or so clones listed, approximately 89% are singletons. The sequenced material came from peripheral blood. The source is an older woman with COVID-19, enrolled during active disease.

For the CDR3, the DNA is TGTGCCAGCAGCTACGCACTTACCACAGATACGCAGTATTTT. Translation gives CASSYALTTDTQYF. The chain combines TRBV11-1 with TRBJ2-3; D uncertain. CDR3 length: 14 residues. With 4 bases removed from V and 2 bases from J, the gap between germline ends came to 10 bases. Per germline, CDR1 SGHAT and CDR2 FQDESV (reference sequence).

This chain uses TRBV5-1 with TRBJ2-3, with 12 bases lining up with TRBD2. V was pared by 1 base and J by 2 bases, with 2 bases of the junction left unmatched. Germline CDR1 and CDR2: SGHRS and YFSETQ. This CDR3 has 16 amino acids. CDR3 sequence (DNA): TGCGCCAGCAGCTTGTGGACTAGCGGGGCCACAGATACGCAGTATTTT. Its translation: CASSLWTSGATDTQYF.

This clone has just one count. V gene TRBV6-1 combines with J gene TRBJ1-2; TRBD1 might be the D (6 bases). V shed 3 bases and J shed 1 base, with 18 bases lying between them. This CDR3 region has 17 residues. Germline CDR1 MNHNS, CDR2 SASEGT. The CDR3 region is CASSEQGSAVGNYGYTF. The CDR3 nucleotides are TGTGCCAGCAGTGAGCAGGGGTCGGCGGTTGGTAACTATGGCTACACCTTC.

This clone is a singleton in its sample. The V gene is TRBV7-2, the J gene TRBJ1-5; D is perhaps TRBD1 (6 bases). V was trimmed by 4 bases and J by 4 bases, leaving 11 bases between them. Germline-derived CDR1 and CDR2 are SGHTA and FQGNSA. The CDR3 sequence is 14 residues long. For the CDR3, the DNA is TGTGCCAGCAGCTCCCGACAGGATAATCAGCCCCAGCATTTT. Translated: CASSSRQDNQPQHF. Looking up the rest from reference TRBV7-2 and TRBJ1-5 gives the full variable domain: GAGVSQSPSNKVTEKGKDVELRCDPISGHTALYWYRQSLGQGLEFLIYFQGNSAPDKSGLPSDRFSAERTGGSVSTLTIQRTQQEDSAVYLCASSSRQDNQPQHFGDGTRLSIL.

The genes are TRBV6-5 and TRBJ2-1; the match to TRBD2 covers 8 bases. V shed 7 bases and J 0 bases; nucleotides not matched to a gene: 5. There are 15 residues in the CDR3. Germline values: CDR1 MNHEY, CDR2 SVGAGI. CDR3 sequence reads: CASTRGGLSYNEQFF. The CDR3, as DNA: TGTGCCAGCACCCGGGGGGGCCTCTCCTACAATGAGCAGTTCTTC.

This rearrangement joins TRBV7-8 to TRBJ2-7, with 8 bases lining up with TRBD1. With 5 bases clipped from V and 3 bases from J, the junction kept 12 bases outside the gene matches. CDR1 is SGHVS, CDR2 FQNEAQ, per germline. The CDR3 covers 16 residues. Here the CDR3 reads CASSPHDRGLNYEQYF. CDR3 sequence (DNA): TGTGCCAGCAGCCCCCACGACAGGGGCCTTAACTACGAGCAGTACTTC.

The chain joins TRBV2 to TRBJ2-7; 11 nucleotides match TRBD2. In germline, CDR1 is SNHLY, CDR2 FYNNEI. The CDR3 loop spans 15 amino acids. The V and J ends lost 6 bases and 2 bases, in that order; junction bases with no gene match: 6. This chain's CDR3 is CASRSSGGNPYEQYF. CDR3 in DNA: TGTGCCAGCAGATCTAGCGGGGGGAACCCCTACGAGCAGTACTTC.

J is TRBJ1-5 and V is TRBV19; D is perhaps TRBD1 (5 bases). The germline CDR1 and CDR2 sequences are LNHDA and SQIVND (reference sequence). The length of the CDR3 is 16 residues. With 4 bases removed from V and 7 bases from J, the gap between germline ends came to 20 bases. CDR3 in amino acids: CASSTLDSIRKQPQHF. DNA for the CDR3: TGTGCCAGTAGTACCCTCGACAGTATTCGAAAACAGCCCCAGCATTTT.

The chain recombines TRBV27 with TRBJ1-5; TRBD1 matches at 7 bases. This CDR3 contains 15 residues. Trimming cost V 5 bases and J 4 bases; bases outside gene matches: 8. Germline V lookup: CDR1 MNHEY, CDR2 SMNVEV (reference sequence). The CDR3 nucleotides are TGTGCCAGCAGTCCCTACGCGACAGGGAATCAGCCCCAGCATTTT. The encoded protein is CASSPYATGNQPQHF.

This sequence joins TRBV2 and TRBJ1-6, with 8 bases fitting TRBD1. Germline loops: CDR1 SNHLY, CDR2 FYNNEI. The CDR3 has 17 residues. Trimming removed 4 bases from V and 0 bases from J; junction bases left unmatched: 5. This CDR3 reads CASSATTGDSYNSPLHF. CDR3 DNA sequence: TGTGCCAGCAGTGCCACGACAGGGGACTCCTATAATTCACCCCTCCACTTT.